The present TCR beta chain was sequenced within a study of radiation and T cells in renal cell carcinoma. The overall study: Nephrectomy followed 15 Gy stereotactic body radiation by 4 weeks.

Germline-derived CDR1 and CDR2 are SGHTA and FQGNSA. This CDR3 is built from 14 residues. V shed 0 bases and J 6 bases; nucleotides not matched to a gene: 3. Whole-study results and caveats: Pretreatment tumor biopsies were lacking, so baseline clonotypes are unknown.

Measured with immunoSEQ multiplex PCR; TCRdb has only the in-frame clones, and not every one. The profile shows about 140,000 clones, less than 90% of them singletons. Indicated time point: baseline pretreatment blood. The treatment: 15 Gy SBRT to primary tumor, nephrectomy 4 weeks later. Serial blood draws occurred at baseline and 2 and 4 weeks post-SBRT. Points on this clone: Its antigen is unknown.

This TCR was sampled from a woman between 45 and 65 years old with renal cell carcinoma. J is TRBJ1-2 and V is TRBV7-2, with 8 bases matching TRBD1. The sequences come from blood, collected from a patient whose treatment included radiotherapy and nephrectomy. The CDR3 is CASSLAAGGDGYTF. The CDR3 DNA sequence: TGTGCCAGCAGCTTAGCGGCAGGGGGCGATGGCTACACCTTC. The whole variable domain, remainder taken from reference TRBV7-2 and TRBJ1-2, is GAGVSQSPSNKVTEKGKDVELRCDPISGHTALYWYRQSLGQGLEFLIYFQGNSAPDKSGLPSDRFSAERTGGSVSTLTIQRTQQEDSAVYLCASSLAAGGDGYTFGSGTRLTVV.